This T cell receptor (beta chain) stems from a study of blood T cell repertoires in COVID-19. Study background: PBMCs, B-cell-depleted T cells, or T cells were the source of the cDNA or gDNA that made up the material.

Germline CDR1 reads LNHDA; CDR2 reads SQIVND (reference sequence). With 1 base removed from V and 7 bases from J, the gap between germline ends came to 14 bases. This CDR3 region has 15 residues. Measured with immunoSEQ multiplex PCR; TCRdb has only the in-frame clones, and not every one. The sample holds about 130,000 clones; roughly 80% are singletons and the top ten take 1.5% to 2%. This rearrangement joins TRBV19 to TRBJ1-5; D may be TRBD1 (6 bases). The TCR sequence derives from a man between 65 and 85 years old with acute or convalescent COVID-19. The sequencing input was peripheral blood. The CDR3 DNA is TGTGCCAGTAGTATAGTGGGCCAGGGGAGCCAGCCCCAGCATTTT. Translated: CASSIVGQGSQPQHF. Using reference TRBV19 and TRBJ1-5 for the parts outside the CDR3, the full variable domain is DGGITQSPKYLFRKEGQNVTLSCEQNLNHDAMYWYRQDPGQGLRLIYYSQIVNDFQKGDIAEGYSVSREKKESFPLTVTSAQKNPTAFYLCASSIVGQGSQPQHFGDGTRLSIL.